This T cell receptor (beta chain) came from a study of regulatory T cells in long-lasting Graves disease. Findings and limits, study-wide: Researchers examined only peripheral blood and not thyroid tissue. Newly diagnosed patients had higher TCR diversity than persistent Graves' patients did.

For TCR beta, libraries came from iRepertoire HTBI primers and Arm-PCR of CDR3 regions. TCRdb re-analysed the multiplex PCR reads in MiXCR, keeping a single row per CDR3 protein. The sample shows roughly 400,000 distinct CDR3 sequences, around a fifth of them seen only once. Stated time point: persistent/refractory GD, antithyroid drugs over 5 years with positive TRAb. PBMC-derived RNA was used for the TCR library. CDR1 and CDR2 (germline): SQVTM, ANQGSEA. CDR3 length equals 13 residues. As regards this clonotype: Antigen specificity is unknown. This may come from a read error, since a much larger clone is one base off.

The sequencing used peripheral blood mononuclear cells (PBMCs), collected when the disease was refractory, from a patient treated with antithyroid drugs. The J gene is TRBJ1-4, the V gene TRBV29-1; D unresolved. The TCR originated in a female donor with Graves disease. The CDR3 loop is CSGPRASNEELFF. In DNA, the CDR3 is TGCAGCGGCCCTCGGGCCTCTAATGAAGAACTGTTTTTT.